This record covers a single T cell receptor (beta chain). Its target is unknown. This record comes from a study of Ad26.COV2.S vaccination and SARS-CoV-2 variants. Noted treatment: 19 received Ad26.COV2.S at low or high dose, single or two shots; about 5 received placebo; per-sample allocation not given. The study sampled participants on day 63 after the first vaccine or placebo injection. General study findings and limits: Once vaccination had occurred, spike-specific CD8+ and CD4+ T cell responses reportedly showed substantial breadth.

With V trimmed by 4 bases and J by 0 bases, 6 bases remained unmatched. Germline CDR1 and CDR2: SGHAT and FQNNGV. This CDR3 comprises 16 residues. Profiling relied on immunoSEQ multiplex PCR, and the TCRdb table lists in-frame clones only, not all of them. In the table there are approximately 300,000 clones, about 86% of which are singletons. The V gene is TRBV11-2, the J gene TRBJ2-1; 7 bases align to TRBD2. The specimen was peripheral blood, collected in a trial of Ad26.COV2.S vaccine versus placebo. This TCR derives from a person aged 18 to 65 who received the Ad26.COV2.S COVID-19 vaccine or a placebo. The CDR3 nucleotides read TGTGCCAGCAGCTCCCCGGGGACTAACTCCTACAATGAGCAGTTCTTC. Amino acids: CASSSPGTNSYNEQFF. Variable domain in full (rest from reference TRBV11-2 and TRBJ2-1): EAGVAQSPRYKIIEKRQSVAFWCNPISGHATLYWYQQILGQGPKLLIQFQNNGVVDDSQLPKDRFSAERLKGVDSTLKIQPAKLEDSAVYLCASSSPGTNSYNEQFFGPGTRLTVL.